This TCR beta chain was captured in a study of T cell responses to AZD1222 COVID-19 vaccine. The V segment lost 1 base and the J segment 2 bases; nucleotides outside the gene matches: 8. The CDR3 contains 16 residues. CDR1 is SGHAT, CDR2 FQNNGV, per germline. In the case of this clone: The antigen is undetermined.

Clones were read by immunoSEQ multiplex PCR, and TCRdb kept only the in-frame ones, dropping some. The table has under 35,000 clones, less than 90% seen once. Study results and limitations: There were mostly white British donors and more females than males, and clonal diversity was possibly underestimated.

The chain recombines TRBV11-2 with TRBJ2-7; 7 bases line up with TRBD1. This specimen was peripheral blood, taken on day 0 of AZD1222 vaccination. The TCR sequence derives from an adult in good health. CDR3 DNA: TGTGCCAGCAGCTTAGGCACCGGGACAGTTCCCTACGAGCAGTACTTC. Protein product: CASSLGTGTVPYEQYF.